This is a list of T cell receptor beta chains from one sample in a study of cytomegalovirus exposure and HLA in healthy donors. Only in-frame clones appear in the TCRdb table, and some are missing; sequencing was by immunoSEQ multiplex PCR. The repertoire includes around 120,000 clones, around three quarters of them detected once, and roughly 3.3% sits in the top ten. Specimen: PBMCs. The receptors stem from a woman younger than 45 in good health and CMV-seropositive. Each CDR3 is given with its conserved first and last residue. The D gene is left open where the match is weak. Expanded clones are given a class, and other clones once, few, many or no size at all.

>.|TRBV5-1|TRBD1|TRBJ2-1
TGCGCCAGCAGCTTGTTCGGGACAGGAGATAAAGAGCAGTTCTTC
CASSLFGTGDKEQFF
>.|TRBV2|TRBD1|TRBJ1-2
TGTGCCAGCAGTCTTGGGACAGCCATTAACTATGGCTACACCTTC
CASSLGTAINYGYTF
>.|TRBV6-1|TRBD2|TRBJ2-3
TGTGCCAGTAGTGAAGATAAAGCGGGGGGGGGAGATACGCAGTATTTT
CASSEDKAGGGDTQYF
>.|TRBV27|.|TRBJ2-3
TGTGCCAGCAGTGCAACAGGCGCGGGGCTTTCAGATACGCAGTATTTT
CASSATGAGLSDTQYF
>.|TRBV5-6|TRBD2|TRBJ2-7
TGTGCCAGCAGCCCGGGGGGAGACGAGCAGTACTTC
CASSPGGDEQYF
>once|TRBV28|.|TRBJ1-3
TGTGCCAGCAGTTCCCCCCGGGAGGCCGTCTCTGGAAACACCATATATTTT
CASSSPREAVSGNTIYF
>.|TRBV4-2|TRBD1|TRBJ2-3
TGTGCCAGCAGCCAAAACCCTGGACAGGGTGCTACAGATACGCAGTATTTT
CASSQNPGQGATDTQYF
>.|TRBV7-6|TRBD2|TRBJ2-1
TGTGCCAGCAGCTTAGCGGGGGGGGACAATGAGCAGTTCTTC
CASSLAGGDNEQFF
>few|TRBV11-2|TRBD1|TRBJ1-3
TGTGCCAGCAGCTTGTCAGGGGGAGTAAGGGGGCCCGGAAACACCATATATTTT
CASSLSGGVRGPGNTIYF
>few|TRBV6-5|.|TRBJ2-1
TGTGCCAGCAGTTACTCGTGGACAAGCTCCTACAATGAGCAGTTCTTC
CASSYSWTSSYNEQFF
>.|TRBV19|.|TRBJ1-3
TGTGCCAGCAAGAACACCGGGAGCTCCTCTGGAAACACCATATATTTT
CASKNTGSSSGNTIYF
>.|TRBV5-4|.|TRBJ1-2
TGTGCCAGCAGCTTGATGGGAGGAAAGTATGGCTACACCTTC
CASSLMGGKYGYTF
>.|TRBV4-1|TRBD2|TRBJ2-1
TGCGCCAGCAGCCAAGGGGGACTAGCGGGGGCCGGGGGCAATGAGCAGTTCTTC
CASSQGGLAGAGGNEQFF
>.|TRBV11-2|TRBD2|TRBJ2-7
TGTGCCAGCAGCTTAGCGGGGGGGCTCTACGAGCAGTACTTC
CASSLAGGLYEQYF
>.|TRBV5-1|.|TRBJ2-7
TGCGCCAGCAGCCTGGCCGGGGAGGTCTACGAGCAGTACTTC
CASSLAGEVYEQYF
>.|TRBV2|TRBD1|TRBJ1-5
TGTGCCAGCAGTGAGCAGGTGACAGGGGATCAGCCCCAGCATTTT
CASSEQVTGDQPQHF
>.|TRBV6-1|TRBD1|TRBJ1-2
TGTGCCAGCAGTGCCGACAGGGGGCGTAGCTATGGCTACACCTTC
CASSADRGRSYGYTF
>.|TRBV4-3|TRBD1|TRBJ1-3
TGCGCCAGCAGCGAAGGAACTGGGACAGCCGGAAACACCATATATTTT
CASSEGTGTAGNTIYF
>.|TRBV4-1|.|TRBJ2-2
TGCGCCAGCAGCCAAGGTGGACGAGACAGAAACACCGGGGAGCTGTTTTTT
CASSQGGRDRNTGELFF
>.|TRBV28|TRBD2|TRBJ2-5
TGTGCCAGCGGACTAGGGTACCAAGAGACCCAGTACTTC
CASGLGYQETQYF
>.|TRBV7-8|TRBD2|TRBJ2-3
TGTGCCAGCAGCCTGCTAGCGGGGGGCAATGGGGGTACGCAGTATTTT
CASSLLAGGNGGTQYF
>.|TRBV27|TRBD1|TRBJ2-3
TGTGCCAGCAGTCCTAGCCCGACAGGGAGCACAGATACGCAGTATTTT
CASSPSPTGSTDTQYF
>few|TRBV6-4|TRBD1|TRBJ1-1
TGTGCCAGCAGTGACCTCCAGATAATTTACAGGGGATGTACTGAAGCTTTCTTT
CASSDLQIIYRGCTEAFF
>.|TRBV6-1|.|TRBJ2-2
TGTGCCAGCAGTGAAGTCTGGGCAGGGAACACCGGGGAGCTGTTTTTT
CASSEVWAGNTGELFF
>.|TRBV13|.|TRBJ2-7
TGTGCCAGCAGCTTATGGGGCAGCCTGAGCTCCTACGAGCAGTACTTC
CASSLWGSLSSYEQYF
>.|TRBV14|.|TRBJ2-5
TGTGCCAGCAGCCAAGAATTACGGCAGGCTGGGGAGACCCAGTACTTC
CASSQELRQAGETQYF
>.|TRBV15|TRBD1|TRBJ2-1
TGTGCCACCAGCAGAGAAAGGACAGGGGTGCATGAGCAGTTCTTC
CATSRERTGVHEQFF
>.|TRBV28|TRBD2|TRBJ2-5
TGTGCCAGCAGTCCTCGGACTAGCGGGGGGGTATTGCCCCAAGAGACCCAGTACTTC
CASSPRTSGGVLPQETQYF
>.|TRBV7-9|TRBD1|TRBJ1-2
TGTGCCAGCAGCCTTGGACAGGGCCCCCATGGCTACACCTTC
CASSLGQGPHGYTF
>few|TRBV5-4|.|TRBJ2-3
TGTGCCAGCAGCGCGGGTACCGCAGATACGCAGTATTTT
CASSAGTADTQYF
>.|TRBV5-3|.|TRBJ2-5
TGTGCCAGAAGCTTGGAGACTACTGAGACCCAGTACTTC
CARSLETTETQYF
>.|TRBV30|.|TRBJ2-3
TGTGCCTGGACCCGGGACTCCATCACAGATACGCAGTATTTT
CAWTRDSITDTQYF
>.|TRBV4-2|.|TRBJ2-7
TGTGCCAGCAGCCAAAATCGGGGAGGTGAGCAGTACTTC
CASSQNRGGEQYF
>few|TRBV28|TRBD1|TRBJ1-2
TGTGCCAGCAGTGGCGGGGGGCCGGGACAGGGATTGGCGAACTATGGCTACACCTTC
CASSGGGPGQGLANYGYTF
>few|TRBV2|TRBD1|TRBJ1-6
TGTGCCAGCGCCAGGGGGTTGAATTCACCCCTCCACTTT
CASARGLNSPLHF
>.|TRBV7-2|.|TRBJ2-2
TGTGCCAGCAGCATGGGGCTGACCGGGGAGCTGTTTTTT
CASSMGLTGELFF
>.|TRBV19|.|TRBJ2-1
TGTGCCAGTAGTCCAAGGGGATGGGAGCAGTTCTTC
CASSPRGWEQFF
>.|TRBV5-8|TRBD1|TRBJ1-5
TGTGCCAGCAGCCGCCAGACAGGGGGCCTTAGCAATCAGCCCCAGCATTTT
CASSRQTGGLSNQPQHF
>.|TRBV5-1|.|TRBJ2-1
TGCGCCAGCAGCTGGGTACAGGGTGGTGAGCAGTTCTTC
CASSWVQGGEQFF
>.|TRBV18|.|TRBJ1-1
TGTGCCAGCTCACCACTGGGCAGGGCAGCGACTGAAGCTTTCTTT
CASSPLGRAATEAFF
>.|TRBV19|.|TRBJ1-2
TGTGCCAGTAGTCGTCGAAACCAGGGGTATGGCTACACCTTC
CASSRRNQGYGYTF
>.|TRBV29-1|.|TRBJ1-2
TGCAGCGTTGAGGAGCCGACTAGCGGCTACACCTTC
CSVEEPTSGYTF